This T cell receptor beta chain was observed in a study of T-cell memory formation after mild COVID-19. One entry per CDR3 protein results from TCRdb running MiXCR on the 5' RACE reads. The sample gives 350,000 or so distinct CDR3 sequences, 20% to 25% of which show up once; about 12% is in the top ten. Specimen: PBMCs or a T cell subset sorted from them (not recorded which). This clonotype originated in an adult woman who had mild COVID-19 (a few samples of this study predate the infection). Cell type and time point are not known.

The CDR3 here is CASSRYGGSGYTF. CDR3 bases: TGTGCCAGCAGCCGGTACGGGGGATCGGGCTACACCTTC. The rearrangement joins TRBV14 to TRBJ1-2; tentatively, D is TRBD1 (5 bases). Germline V gene lookup returns CDR1 SGHDN and CDR2 FVKESK. The CDR3 sequence is 13 residues long. Trimming stripped 4 bases from V and 8 bases from J, with 14 bases between.